This T cell receptor beta chain was captured in a study of CD4 T cells in relation to SARS-CoV-2 and coronaviruses. The wider study: PBMCs were cultured with antigen for 10 days before TCR beta sequencing.

CEF-cultured naive and memory CD4+ T cell DNA got survey-level sequencing. Here immunoSEQ multiplex PCR was the method, and the copy in TCRdb shows in-frame clones only, minus some. Seen here are 43,000 or so clones, approximately 80% observed once, and the top ten hold approximately 1.5%. V lost 7 bases, J lost 3 bases, and 10 bases lay in between. The CDR3 sequence is 13 residues long. Per germline, CDR1 SNHLY and CDR2 FYNNEI. Naive or memory CD4+ cells were cultured 1:1 with T cell-depleted PBMCs plus CEF. This clone was detected a few times. Antigen: not known. This rearrangement joins TRBV2 to TRBJ1-5; D remains unclear. This TCR derives from an adult with COVID-19. The sample consisted of naive CD4+ T cells from PBMCs, cultured in vitro. Subset here: naive CD4+ T cells isolated by negative enrichment. The CDR3 region has the DNA TGTGCCAGCACGGCAGCCGTCAATCAGCCCCAGCATTTT. Protein: CASTAAVNQPQHF.